The 20 T cell receptor beta chains below all came from one sample that was sequenced in a study of T cell repertoires in cytomegalovirus infection. TCRdb recomputed calls from the reads with MiXCR, one row per CDR3 protein. The profile shows about 460,000 distinct CDR3 sequences, around 11% of them singletons. The sample was PBMCs. The source of these receptors is a human donor in good health (CMV status not recorded). Some clones in this sample may be carry-over from other donors' samples.

This clonotype was counted only a few times. The genes are TRBV6-6 and TRBJ1-1; D is ambiguous. Germline values: CDR1 MNHNY, CDR2 SVGAGI (reference sequence). Trimming removed 2 bases from V and 8 bases from J, with 9 bases in between. The CDR3 is 12 residues long. The CDR3 protein is CASSYGVKEAFF. The CDR3 DNA reads TGTGCCAGCAGTTACGGGGTCAAAGAAGCTTTCTTT.

The chain employs TRBV12-3 or TRBV12-4 and TRBJ2-7; D unresolved. This CDR3 is 14 amino acids long. Between the trimmed V and J ends, which lost 6 bases and 0 bases, there was a span of 12 bases. The CDR3 DNA follows: TGTGCCAGCAGCCCAGTTCCGGACTCCTACGAGCAGTACTTC. It codes for CASSPVPDSYEQYF.

The V call is TRBV3-1, the J call TRBJ1-1; no firm D call. The V gene lost 6 bases and the J gene lost 6 bases, with 17 bases spanning the gap. This CDR3 region has 14 residues. CDR1 and CDR2 from the germline V gene are LGHDT and YNNKEL (reference sequence). The CDR3 reads CASRRGGGLAEAFF. As DNA, the CDR3 is TGTGCCAGCAGAAGAGGAGGAGGGCTCGCTGAAGCTTTCTTT. The full variable domain, in which reference TRBV3-1 and TRBJ1-1 provide the parts outside the CDR3, is DTAVSQTPKYLVTQMGNDKSIKCEQNLGHDTMYWYKQDSKKFLKIMFSYNNKELIINETVPNRFSPKSPDKAHLNLHINSLELGDSAVYFCASRRGGGLAEAFFGQGTRLTVV.

In regard to this clonotype: Mismatch with germline at one junction end may stem from a read error. V gene TRBV24-1 combines with J gene TRBJ1-5; unclear D gene. The CDR3 spans 14 residues. The V gene's germline CDR1 is KGHDR and CDR2 SFDVKD. CDR3 loop: CATSDYKSNQPPHF. CDR3 nucleotide sequence: TGTGCCACCAGTGATTATAAGAGCAATCAGCCCCCGCATTTT.

In this sample, this clonotype turned up many times. The CDR3 sequence is CASSLATGTGSSYNEQFF. DNA of the CDR3: TGTGCCAGCAGCTTAGCCACCGGGACAGGGAGTTCCTACAATGAGCAGTTCTTC. This chain links TRBV7-2 with TRBJ2-1; TRBD1 matches 9 bases. V dropped 0 bases and J dropped 1; count of bases not matched to a gene: 7. The CDR3 consists of 18 residues. Germline assignment: CDR1 SGHTA and CDR2 FQGNSA.

The CDR3 spells CASSMMGRGPNQPQHF. The CDR3 DNA follows: TGTGCCAGTAGTATGATGGGAAGGGGTCCCAATCAGCCCCAGCATTTT. The rearrangement uses TRBV19 and TRBJ1-5; D is perhaps TRBD1 (5 bases). Per germline, CDR1 LNHDA and CDR2 SQIVND (reference sequence). V lost 3 bases, J lost 3 bases, and 15 bases lay in between. This CDR3 has 16 residues.

The sample holds many counts of this clonotype. The V and J genes are TRBV28 and TRBJ2-3, with D possibly matching TRBD2 (5 bases). The CDR3 is 16 amino acids. The ends were cut back, 7 bases at V and 5 bases at J, with 22 bases in the middle. CDR1 MDHEN and CDR2 SYDVKM come from the germline V gene. CDR3 coding DNA: TGTGCCAGCACCTTCGGGGATCTGAGGGTGAGAGATACGCAGTATTTT. This sequence encodes CASTFGDLRVRDTQYF.

There are many counts of this clonotype. The chain employs TRBV12-3 or TRBV12-4 and TRBJ2-1; unclear D gene. V shed 5 bases and J shed 5 bases, with 10 bases lying between them. The CDR3 covers 13 residues. The CDR3 sequence is CASSLRGNNEQFF. CDR3 DNA: TGTGCCAGCAGTCTTCGTGGGAACAATGAGCAGTTCTTC.

This clonotype was found many times. This chain joins TRBV7-2 and TRBJ1-2; D is uncertain. Germline loops: CDR1 SGHTA, CDR2 FQGNSA. The CDR3 runs to 13 residues. The V end lost 5 bases, the J end lost 2 bases, and 9 bases lay between the germline ends. CDR3 nucleotide sequence: TGTGCCAGCAGCCATGGGCAGAACTATGGCTACACCTTC. Amino acid sequence: CASSHGQNYGYTF.

This clonotype was counted ten times or more. V usage is TRBV6-1 and J usage is TRBJ2-1; TRBD2 matches 13 bases. The CDR3 sequence is 19 residues long. The V segment lost 5 bases and the J segment 4 bases; nucleotides outside the gene matches: 14. Germline loops: CDR1 MNHNS, CDR2 SASEGT. CDR3 sequence reads: CASSLKRTSGSARYNEQFF. The CDR3 coding sequence is TGTGCCAGCAGTTTAAAGAGGACTAGCGGGAGCGCGAGGTACAATGAGCAGTTCTTC.

There are a few counts of this clonotype. The V gene is TRBV5-1, the J gene TRBJ2-3, with TRBD2 matching 12 bases. Germline V CDR1 and CDR2: SGHRS, YFSETQ. CDR3 length: 17 residues. Trimming removed 4 bases from V and 9 bases from J; junction bases left unmatched: 15. The CDR3 DNA sequence: TGCGCCAGCAGCCCACGCAGGACTAGCGGGACGGAGGAGACGCAGTATTTT. Translated, it gives CASSPRRTSGTEETQYF.

The table lists this clonotype with many counts. V gene TRBV2 combines with J gene TRBJ2-5; 9 positions match TRBD2. Trimming at V came to 7 bases and at J to 5 bases, leaving 8 bases not matched to a gene. CDR1 SNHLY and CDR2 FYNNEI come from the germline V gene. The length of the CDR3 is 14 residues. CDR3 sequence (DNA): TGTGCCAGCAAACCCGGGACTAGCATGGAGACCCAGTACTTC. Protein: CASKPGTSMETQYF. Using reference TRBV2 and TRBJ2-5 for the parts outside the CDR3, the full variable domain is EPEVTQTPSHQVTQMGQEVILRCVPISNHLYFYWYRQILGQKVEFLVSFYNNEISEKSEIFDDQFSVERPDGSNFTLKIRSTKLEDSAMYFCASKPGTSMETQYFGPGTRLLVL.

The chain employs TRBV29-1 and TRBJ2-3; 7 nucleotides agree with TRBD2. Germline V CDR1 and CDR2: SQVTM, ANQGSEA. The CDR3 loop spans 13 amino acids. After removal of 4 bases from V and 1 base from J, the junction contained 2 bases not matched to a gene. The CDR3 is CSVGTRGTDTQYF. The CDR3 bases are TGCAGCGTTGGGACTAGGGGCACAGATACGCAGTATTTT.

This CDR3 reads CASSLSPGGFYEQYF. In DNA, the CDR3 is TGTGCCAGCAGCTTATCACCCGGGGGCTTCTACGAGCAGTACTTC. V usage is TRBV5-5 and J usage is TRBJ2-7, with D perhaps being TRBD1 or TRBD2 (6 bases each). The CDR3 has 15 amino acids. Germline CDR1 and CDR2: SGHKS and YYEKEE (reference sequence). The ends were cut back, 2 bases at V and 3 bases at J, with 15 bases in the middle.

This clonotype appeared a few times. V gene TRBV4-2 combines with J gene TRBJ2-7; D perhaps matches TRBD2 (6 bases). The CDR3 is 15 amino acids. Germline-derived CDR1 and CDR2 are LGHNA and YNFKEQ. V was trimmed by 4 bases and J by 0 bases, leaving 13 bases between them. The CDR3 DNA is TGTGCCAGCAGCCGTGTGGGAGGCAACTCCTACGAGCAGTACTTC. It yields the protein CASSRVGGNSYEQYF.

This clonotype was seen ten or more times. The chain couples TRBV12-3 or TRBV12-4 to TRBJ1-5; a possible D gene is TRBD1 (5 bases). Trimming shortened V by 4 bases and J by 4 bases, and 17 bases separated the two germline ends. This CDR3 comprises 16 residues. The CDR3 loop reads CASSSEGLRANQPQHF. As DNA, the CDR3 is TGTGCCAGCAGTTCCGAGGGACTCCGGGCGAATCAGCCCCAGCATTTT.

Ten or more counts support this clonotype. J is TRBJ1-1 and V is TRBV5-5, with 7 nucleotides matching TRBD1. Germline lookup yields CDR1 SGHKS and CDR2 YYEKEE (reference sequence). The CDR3 is 15 amino acids. V lost 7 bases to trimming and J lost 1 base; unmatched junction nucleotides: 10. The CDR3 protein is CASGQGTVGNTEAFF. The CDR3 DNA reads TGTGCCAGCGGCCAAGGGACAGTCGGGAACACTGAAGCTTTCTTT.

This clonotype was counted at least ten times. CDR3 coding DNA: TGTGCCAGCAGCTTACGCCCGGGACAGAGTAATGAAAAACTGTTTTTT. It specifies CASSLRPGQSNEKLFF. The J gene is TRBJ1-4, the V gene TRBV7-2, with 7 bases fitting TRBD1. Germline lookup yields CDR1 SGHTA and CDR2 FQGNSA. Trimming took 2 bases from V and 4 from J; bases not matched to a gene: 7. The CDR3 has 16 amino acids. Full variable domain (outside the CDR3, taken from reference TRBV7-2 and TRBJ1-4): GAGVSQSPSNKVTEKGKDVELRCDPISGHTALYWYRQSLGQGLEFLIYFQGNSAPDKSGLPSDRFSAERTGGSVSTLTIQRTQQEDSAVYLCASSLRPGQSNEKLFFGSGTQLSVL.

There are many counts of this clonotype. J is TRBJ2-2 and V is TRBV6-1, with D hard to call. CDR1 is MNHNS and CDR2 is SASEGT in the germline V gene. With 5 bases removed from V and 1 base from J, the gap between germline ends came to 11 bases. CDR3 length equals 15 residues. The CDR3 bases are TGTGCCAGCAGTCTACCCAAGGGGAACACCGGGGAGCTGTTTTTT. Translating it yields CASSLPKGNTGELFF.

This clonotype showed up many times. The J gene is TRBJ2-6, the V gene TRBV10-3; 11 nucleotides agree with TRBD1. CDR1 is ENHRY and CDR2 is SYGVKD in the germline V gene. Trimming cost V 6 bases and J 4 bases; bases outside gene matches: 8. This CDR3 contains 17 residues. Here the CDR3 DNA reads TGTGCCATCAGCCGAGGACAGGGGGCGGTAGGGGCCAACGTCCTGACTTTC. Amino acid sequence: CAISRGQGAVGANVLTF.